The 20 T cell receptor beta chains presented below share a single source sample, sequenced in a study of control samples from healthy donors and cancer patients. Here immunoSEQ multiplex PCR was the method, and the copy in TCRdb shows in-frame clones only, minus some. The repertoire holds 260,000 or so clones, with over 70% as singletons. The source material was PBMCs. The origin of the receptors is an older woman with lung cancer.

This clone was observed a single time. The chain links TRBV28 to TRBJ1-1; D perhaps matches TRBD1 (5 bases). The germline gives CDR1 MDHEN, CDR2 SYDVKM. Trimming pared 6 bases from V and 7 bases from J, leaving 9 bases between. The CDR3 length is 11 residues. The CDR3 loop reads CASSWGGEAFF. CDR3 in DNA: TGTGCCAGCAGCTGGGGCGGTGAAGCTTTCTTT.

V is TRBV28 and J is TRBJ2-5; 9 nucleotides align to TRBD2. The J segment lost 4 bases and the V segment lost 6 bases, leaving 12 bases of the junction unmatched. CDR3 length equals 16 residues. Germline V gene data show CDR1 as MDHEN and CDR2 as SYDVKM. The CDR3 sequence: CASSKLVLAGPETQYF. CDR3 bases: TGTGCCAGCAGCAAGCTAGTGCTAGCGGGACCAGAGACCCAGTACTTC.

The chain combines TRBV18 with TRBJ1-3; 9 bases align to TRBD1. V dropped 6 bases and J dropped 0; count of bases not matched to a gene: 6. CDR1 KGHSH and CDR2 LQKENI come from the germline V gene. CDR3 length equals 16 residues. This CDR3 is CASSPGQGGSGNTIYF. DNA of the CDR3: TGTGCCAGCTCCCCGGGACAGGGTGGCTCTGGAAACACCATATATTTT. The full variable domain, with the rest looked up from reference TRBV18 and TRBJ1-3, is NAGVMQNPRHLVRRRGQEARLRCSPMKGHSHVYWYRQLPEEGLKFMVYLQKENIIDESGMPKERFSAEFPKEGPSILRIQQVVRGDSAAYFCASSPGQGGSGNTIYFGEGSWLTVV.

The V call is TRBV2, the J call TRBJ1-2; D is possibly TRBD1 (5 bases). Germline V CDR1 and CDR2: SNHLY, FYNNEI. The CDR3 sequence is 12 residues long. CDR3 region: CAVEGSTGGYTF. The CDR3, as DNA: TGTGCAGTGGAGGGGTCCACGGGAGGCTACACCTTC.

The V and J genes are TRBV18 and TRBJ2-2, with D perhaps assigned TRBD1 or TRBD2 (5 bases each). CDR1 KGHSH and CDR2 LQKENI come from the germline V gene. Trimming took off 3 bases at V and 6 bases at J, with 8 bases between the two ends. The CDR3 has 13 residues. The CDR3 reads CASSPQGAGELFF. CDR3 sequence (DNA): TGTGCCAGCTCACCCCAGGGAGCCGGGGAGCTGTTTTTT. Full variable domain (missing parts from reference TRBV18 and TRBJ2-2): NAGVMQNPRHLVRRRGQEARLRCSPMKGHSHVYWYRQLPEEGLKFMVYLQKENIIDESGMPKERFSAEFPKEGPSILRIQQVVRGDSAAYFCASSPQGAGELFFGEGSRLTVL.

The rearrangement joins TRBV7-9 to TRBJ2-5, with 7 bases matching TRBD2. V shed 10 bases and J 5 bases; nucleotides not matched to a gene: 16. Germline assignment: CDR1 SEHNR and CDR2 FQNEAQ (reference sequence). The CDR3 spans 15 residues. DNA of the CDR3: TGTGCCACTACTCGGGGAGGGACTAACGCTGAGACCCAGTACTTC. This gives the protein CATTRGGTNAETQYF. The whole variable domain, remainder taken from reference TRBV7-9 and TRBJ2-5, is DTGVSQNPRHKITKRGQNVTFRCDPISEHNRLYWYRQTLGQGPEFLTYFQNEAQLEKSRLLSDRFSAERPKGSFSTLEIQRTEQGDSAMYLCATTRGGTNAETQYFGPGTRLLVL.

This clone appeared a single time. The chain uses TRBV7-8 and TRBJ1-1; unclear D gene. The germline CDR1 and CDR2 sequences are SGHVS and FQNEAQ. The CDR3 has 13 residues. V was trimmed by 2 bases and J by 2 bases, leaving 6 bases between them. CDR3 residues: CASSLILNTEAFF. For the CDR3, the DNA is TGTGCCAGCAGCTTAATTCTCAACACTGAAGCTTTCTTT. Filled out from reference TRBV7-8 and TRBJ1-1, the complete variable domain reads GAGVSQSPRYKVAKRGQDVALRCDPISGHVSLFWYQQALGQGPEFLTYFQNEAQLDKSGLPSDRFFAERPEGSVSTLKIQRTQQEDSAVYLCASSLILNTEAFFGQGTRLTVV.

The chain has TRBV10-3 and TRBJ1-2, with a possible D match to TRBD1 (6 bases). The germline gives CDR1 ENHRY, CDR2 SYGVKD. There are 19 residues in the CDR3. V was shortened by 2 bases and J by 4 bases, with 26 bases between the two germline ends. The CDR3 bases are TGTGCCATCAGTGAGCGGACGCAGGGATCAGGGGAGAACTCCTATGGCTACACCTTC. Its protein product is CAISERTQGSGENSYGYTF.

J is TRBJ2-1 and V is TRBV7-2; D is uncertain. V lost 2 bases and J lost 0, with 8 bases in between. The CDR3 loop spans 15 amino acids. CDR1 and CDR2 (germline): SGHTA, FQGNSA. The CDR3, as DNA: TGTGCCAGCAGCTTACTTGGTAGCTCCTACAATGAGCAGTTCTTC. Protein: CASSLLGSSYNEQFF.

This chain uses TRBV6-1 with TRBJ1-5; the D is unclear. The V gene lost 1 base and the J gene lost 3 bases, with 4 bases spanning the gap. The V gene's germline CDR1 is MNHNS and CDR2 SASEGT. This CDR3 region has 13 residues. CDR3 loop: CASSEVFNQPQHF. The CDR3 DNA reads as TGTGCCAGCAGTGAAGTGTTCAATCAGCCCCAGCATTTT.

This clone occurred a few times. The V gene is TRBV7-8, the J gene TRBJ2-2, with TRBD1 identical over 8 bases. Germline loops: CDR1 SGHVS, CDR2 FQNEAQ. The CDR3 consists of 17 residues. V lost 2 bases, J lost 7 bases, and 12 bases stayed unmatched. The CDR3 nucleotides are TGTGCCAGCAGCTTAAGGAGCGGGCAGGGGGCGAACGGGGAGCTGTTTTTT. It is translated as CASSLRSGQGANGELFF.

This chain links TRBV5-4 with TRBJ1-5, with D maybe TRBD1 (5 bases). Trimming removed 4 bases at V and 2 bases at J, with 16 bases between. Germline CDR1 reads SGHNT; CDR2 reads YYREEE (reference sequence). The CDR3 loop spans 16 amino acids. In DNA form, the CDR3 reads TGTGCCAGCAGCGTCGGGGGGGGAGGAGGCAATCAGCCCCAGCATTTT. It is translated as CASSVGGGGGNQPQHF. Complete variable domain (other parts from reference TRBV5-4 and TRBJ1-5): ETGVTQSPTHLIKTRGQQVTLRCSSQSGHNTVSWYQQALGQGPQFIFQYYREEENGRGNFPPRFSGLQFPNYSSELNVNALELDDSALYLCASSVGGGGGNQPQHFGDGTRLSIL.

The rearrangement uses TRBV7-9 and TRBJ1-6, with TRBD1 matching 7 bases. The CDR3 runs 14 residues. Trimming cost V 5 bases and J 7 bases; bases outside gene matches: 5. Germline-derived CDR1 and CDR2 are SEHNR and FQNEAQ (reference sequence). This CDR3 is CASSGGGWNSPLHF. CDR3 in DNA: TGTGCCAGCAGCGGAGGGGGCTGGAATTCACCCCTCCACTTT.

For this clone: The same CDR3 is also encoded by other DNA sequences in this sample. V gene TRBV2 combines with J gene TRBJ2-2, with TRBD1 matching 8 bases. With 8 bases clipped from V and 1 base from J, the junction kept 3 bases outside the gene matches. Germline values: CDR1 SNHLY, CDR2 FYNNEI. This CDR3 contains 14 residues. The CDR3: CASSGTGNTGELFF. The CDR3 DNA follows: TGTGCCAGCTCCGGGACAGGGAACACCGGGGAGCTGTTTTTT.

This sequence joins TRBV9 and TRBJ1-6; D may be TRBD1 (5 bases). The CDR3 contains 15 residues. V lost 1 base and J lost 5, with 10 bases in between. Germline lookup yields CDR1 SGDLS and CDR2 YYNGEE. The CDR3, as DNA: TGTGCCAGCAGCGTAACGGACAATCATAATTCACCCCTCCACTTT. Its protein product is CASSVTDNHNSPLHF.

The CDR3 sequence is CASSYISSGANVLTF. The CDR3 region has the DNA TGTGCCAGCAGTTACATTAGCTCTGGGGCCAACGTCCTGACTTTC. The J gene is TRBJ2-6, the V gene TRBV28; D ambiguous. Germline V lookup: CDR1 MDHEN, CDR2 SYDVKM. There are 15 residues in the CDR3. V was clipped by 4 bases and J by 0 bases, with 7 bases between them.

This clone occurred a few times. The chain carries TRBV27 and TRBJ1-6; D is undetermined. Per the germline V gene, CDR1 is MNHEY and CDR2 is SMNVEV (reference sequence). The CDR3 loop spans 18 amino acids. The ends were cut back, 1 base at V and 0 bases at J, with 13 bases in the middle. In nucleotides, the CDR3 is TGTGCCAGCAGTTTATATGGTAGGAGGAGCTCCTATAATTCACCCCTCCACTTT. This sequence encodes CASSLYGRRSSYNSPLHF.

The J gene is TRBJ1-1, the V gene TRBV18; D gene ambiguous. Germline CDR1 reads KGHSH; CDR2 reads LQKENI. Deletions cut 0 bases from V and 1 base from J, with 9 bases between. The CDR3 has 15 residues. The CDR3 spells CASSPPYSGNTEAFF. Here the CDR3 DNA reads TGTGCCAGCTCACCACCTTATTCTGGGAACACTGAAGCTTTCTTT. The full variable domain, rest sourced from reference TRBV18 and TRBJ1-1, is NAGVMQNPRHLVRRRGQEARLRCSPMKGHSHVYWYRQLPEEGLKFMVYLQKENIIDESGMPKERFSAEFPKEGPSILRIQQVVRGDSAAYFCASSPPYSGNTEAFFGQGTRLTVV.

V is TRBV11-1 and J is TRBJ1-5; D is ambiguous. From germline, CDR1 is SGHAT and CDR2 FQDESV (reference sequence). Trimming left V 0 bases short and J 7 bases short, with 7 bases between. The CDR3 contains 13 residues. The CDR3 DNA reads TGTGCCAGCAGCTTAGCGGAGAACCAGCCCCAGCATTTT. It specifies CASSLAENQPQHF.

The chain carries TRBV10-2 and TRBJ1-3; TRBD1 is a possible D gene (6 bases). V was cut by 4 bases and J by 4 bases, with 14 bases left in between. CDR3 length: 15 amino acids. Germline CDR1 and CDR2: WSHSY and SAAADI. CDR3 residues: CASSAHQGRGNTIYF. The DNA for the CDR3 is TGCGCCAGCAGTGCACATCAGGGGCGAGGAAACACCATATATTTT.